A selection of T cell receptor beta chains follows, all from one sample in a study of blood T cell repertoires in COVID-19. Produced via immunoSEQ multiplex PCR; TCRdb's table is partial and in-frame only. The sample consists of some 180,000 clones, more than 75% of them appearing once. The sequencing input was peripheral blood. Source of these receptors: a woman in her forties or fifties with active or convalescent COVID-19. Each CDR3 is given without its conserved first and last residue.

>TRBV6-1
ASSGSLVTGEVGEQY
>TRBV4-3
ASSQDQLRTGVETQY
>TRBV30
AWDGVESPLH
>TRBV30
AWSGVGEQY
>TRBV6-4
ASSDSAGLAQF
>TRBV30
AGEGAGETQY
>TRBV7-2
ASGGGLDQPQH
>TRBV19
ASSGSRNNYGYT
>TRBV6-2/TRBV6-3
ASSYARTVSPPILTYNEQF
>TRBV5-1
ASSSTSGAYNEQF
>TRBV19
ASSIRGQWGTEAF
>TRBV29-1
SVETGNTEAF
>TRBV5-1
ASSLIGGETQY
>TRBV27
ASSFGVNYGYT
>TRBV11-1
ASSPPPGTGRYGYT
>TRBV6-2/TRBV6-3
ASSRGLNHNEQF
>TRBV3-1/TRBV3-2
ASSPRVQGDTEAF
>TRBV5-1
ASSLEGPQETQY
>TRBV30
AWSGQVDNQPQH
>TRBV28
ASTQGVNGYT
>TRBV7-8
ASSGEQGTEAF
>TRBV4-2
ASSQDPGQGNIQY
>TRBV11-2
ASSYFVGTDNSPLH
>TRBV6-2/TRBV6-3
ASSTGLAGLGELF
>TRBV28
ASSASGAETQY
>TRBV18
ASSPLPGLAAETQY
>TRBV30
AWSPGVRSNEKLF
>TRBV29-1
SVERGDGGYT
>TRBV7-2
ASSLGQNYGYT
>TRBV5-4
ASSLYAGGGTDTQY
>TRBV30
AWTLLRSLRNEQF
>TRBV6-5
ASVWGQRDTQY
>TRBV30
ASGQGTRSPLH
>TRBV18
ASSPPGSTRNSEQF
>TRBV19
ASSTRGQVTRVTEAF
>TRBV6-2/TRBV6-3
ASSLGGSNQPQH
>TRBV7-9
ASSWGGQITDTQY
>TRBV19
ASSIAGALRNTIY
>TRBV7-2
ASSSRQGFGEQY
>TRBV24-1
ATSDPAPSGRAGMEQF
>TRBV28
ASSLTGQVSYEQY
>TRBV19
ASSISVSTDTQY
>TRBV12-3/TRBV12-4
ASSRLAAQTQY
>TRBV29-1
SVWGQVGTEAF
>TRBV3-1/TRBV3-2
ASSQGLAGGAYEQY
>TRBV27
ASSRTGPTYEQY
>TRBV5-1
ASSPPGDRGRGYT
>TRBV27
ASSLQGRNTEAF
>TRBV28
ASSLSGAGANVLT
>TRBV2
ASVLGTTMNTEAF
>TRBV3-1/TRBV3-2
ASSLRGGGELF
>TRBV6-6
ASSYSGGGQETQY
>TRBV5-6
ASSLKRDRGLYEQY